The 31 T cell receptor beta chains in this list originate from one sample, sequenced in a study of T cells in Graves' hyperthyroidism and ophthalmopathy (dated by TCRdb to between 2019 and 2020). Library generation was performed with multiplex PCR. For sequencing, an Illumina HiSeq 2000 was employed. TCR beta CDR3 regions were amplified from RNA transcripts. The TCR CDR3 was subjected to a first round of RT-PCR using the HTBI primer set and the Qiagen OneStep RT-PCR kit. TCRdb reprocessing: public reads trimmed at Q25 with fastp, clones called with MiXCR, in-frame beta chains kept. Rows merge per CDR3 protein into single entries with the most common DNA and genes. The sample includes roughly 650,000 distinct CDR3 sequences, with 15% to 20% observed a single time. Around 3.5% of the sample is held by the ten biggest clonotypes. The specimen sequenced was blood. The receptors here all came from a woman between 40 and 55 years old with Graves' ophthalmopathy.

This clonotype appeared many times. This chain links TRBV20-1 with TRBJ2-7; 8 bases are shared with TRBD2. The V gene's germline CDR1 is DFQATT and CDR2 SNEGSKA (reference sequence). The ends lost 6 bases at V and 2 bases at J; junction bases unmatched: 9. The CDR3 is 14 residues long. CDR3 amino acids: CSAAAGTSPYEQYF. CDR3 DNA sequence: TGCAGTGCGGCAGCCGGGACTAGTCCCTACGAGCAGTACTTC.

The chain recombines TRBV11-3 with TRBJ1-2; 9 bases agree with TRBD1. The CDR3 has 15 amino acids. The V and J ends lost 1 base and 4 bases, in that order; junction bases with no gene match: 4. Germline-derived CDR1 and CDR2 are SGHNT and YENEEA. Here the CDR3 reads CASSLGTGQGYGYTF. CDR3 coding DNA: TGTGCCAGCAGCTTAGGTACGGGACAGGGCTATGGCTACACCTTC.

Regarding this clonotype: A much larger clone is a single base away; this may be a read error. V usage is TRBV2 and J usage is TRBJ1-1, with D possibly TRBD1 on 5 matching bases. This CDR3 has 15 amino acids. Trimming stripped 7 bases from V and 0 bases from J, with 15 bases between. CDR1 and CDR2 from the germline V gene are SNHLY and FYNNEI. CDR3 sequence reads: CASITTGGVNTEAFF. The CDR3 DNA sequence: TGTGCCAGCATTACGACCGGGGGGGTGAACACTGAAGCTTTCTTT.

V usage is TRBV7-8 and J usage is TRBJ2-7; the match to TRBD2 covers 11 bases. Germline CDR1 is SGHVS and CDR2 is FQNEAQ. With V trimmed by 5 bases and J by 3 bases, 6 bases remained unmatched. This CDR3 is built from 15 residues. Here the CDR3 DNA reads TGTGCCAGCAGCCCCACTAGCGGGAGTTTCTACGAGCAGTACTTC. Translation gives CASSPTSGSFYEQYF.

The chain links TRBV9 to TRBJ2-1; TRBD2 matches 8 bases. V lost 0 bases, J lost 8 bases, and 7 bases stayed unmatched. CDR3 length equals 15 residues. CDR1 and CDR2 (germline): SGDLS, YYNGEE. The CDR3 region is CASSVDGGRHDEQFF. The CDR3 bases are TGTGCCAGCAGCGTAGATGGCGGGAGGCATGATGAGCAGTTCTTC.

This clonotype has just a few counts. The CDR3 sequence: CAISEFQREETQYF. CDR3 nucleotides: TGTGCCATCAGTGAGTTCCAGCGGGAGGAGACCCAGTACTTC. The chain links TRBV10-3 to TRBJ2-5; 8 bases match TRBD2. The CDR3 has 14 amino acids. J lost 5 bases, V lost 1 base, and 3 bases had no gene match. Germline V CDR1 and CDR2: ENHRY, SYGVKD.

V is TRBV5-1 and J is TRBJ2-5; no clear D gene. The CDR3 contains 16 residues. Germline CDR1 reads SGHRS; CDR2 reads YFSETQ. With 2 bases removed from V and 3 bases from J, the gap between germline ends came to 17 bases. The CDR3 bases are TGCGCCAGCAGCTTAGGCGTCCTCTCGGATGAAGAGACCCAGTACTTC. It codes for CASSLGVLSDEETQYF.

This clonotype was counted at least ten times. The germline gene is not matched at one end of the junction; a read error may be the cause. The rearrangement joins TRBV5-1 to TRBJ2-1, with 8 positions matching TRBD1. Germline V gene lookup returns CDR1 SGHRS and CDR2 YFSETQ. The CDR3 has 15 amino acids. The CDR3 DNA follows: TGTGCCAGCAGCTTGGTCGGACAGGGCTTCAATGAGCAGTTCTTC. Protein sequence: CASSLVGQGFNEQFF.

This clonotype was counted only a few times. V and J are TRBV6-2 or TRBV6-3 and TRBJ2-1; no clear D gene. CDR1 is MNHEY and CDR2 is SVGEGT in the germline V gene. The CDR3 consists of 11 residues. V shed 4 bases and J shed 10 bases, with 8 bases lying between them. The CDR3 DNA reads TGTGCCAGCAGTTCCGTTTCGGAGCAGTTCTTC. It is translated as CASSSVSEQFF.

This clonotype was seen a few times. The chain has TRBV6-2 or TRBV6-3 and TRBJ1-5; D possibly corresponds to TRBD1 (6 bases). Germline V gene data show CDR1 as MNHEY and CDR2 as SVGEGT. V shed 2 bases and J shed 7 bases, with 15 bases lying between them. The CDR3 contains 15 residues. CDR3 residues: CASSYDRSGGQPQHF. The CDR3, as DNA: TGTGCCAGCAGTTACGACAGGTCGGGGGGCCAGCCCCAGCATTTT.

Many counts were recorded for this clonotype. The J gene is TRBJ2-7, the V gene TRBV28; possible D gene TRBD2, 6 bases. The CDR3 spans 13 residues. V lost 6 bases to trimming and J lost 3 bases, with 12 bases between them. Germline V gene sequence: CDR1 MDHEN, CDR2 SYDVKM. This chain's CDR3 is CASSLHGSYEQYF. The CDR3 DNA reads TGTGCCAGCAGCCTCCACGGGAGCTACGAGCAGTACTTC.

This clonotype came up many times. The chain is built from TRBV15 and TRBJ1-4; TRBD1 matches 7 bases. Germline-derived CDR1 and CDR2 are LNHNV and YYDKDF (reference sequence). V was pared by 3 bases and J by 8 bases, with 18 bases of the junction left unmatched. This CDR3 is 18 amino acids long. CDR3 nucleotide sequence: TGTGCCACCAGCAGGCCCCAGGAGCGCGGGACAGAGGAGGAAAAACTGTTTTTT. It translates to CATSRPQERGTEEEKLFF.

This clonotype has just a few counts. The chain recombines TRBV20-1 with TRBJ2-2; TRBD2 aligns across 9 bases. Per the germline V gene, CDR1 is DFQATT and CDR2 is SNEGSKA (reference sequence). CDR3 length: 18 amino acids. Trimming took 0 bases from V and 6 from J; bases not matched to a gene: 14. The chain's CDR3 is CSARDGPTAGGLAGELFF. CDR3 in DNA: TGCAGTGCTAGAGATGGCCCCACGGCGGGAGGGTTGGCCGGGGAGCTGTTTTTT.

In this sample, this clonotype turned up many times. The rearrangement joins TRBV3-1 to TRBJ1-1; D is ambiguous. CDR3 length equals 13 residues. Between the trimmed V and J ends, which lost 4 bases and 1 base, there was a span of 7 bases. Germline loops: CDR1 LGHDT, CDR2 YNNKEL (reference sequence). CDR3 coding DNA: TGTGCCAGCAGCCCTTACGGGAACACTGAAGCTTTCTTT. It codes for CASSPYGNTEAFF.

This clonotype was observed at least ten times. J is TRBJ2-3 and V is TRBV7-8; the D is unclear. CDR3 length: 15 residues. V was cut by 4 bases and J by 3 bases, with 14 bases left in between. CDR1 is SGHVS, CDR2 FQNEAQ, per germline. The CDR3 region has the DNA TGTGCCAGCAGCTCCCGGGCTAGTCCTACAGATACGCAGTATTTT. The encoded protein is CASSSRASPTDTQYF.

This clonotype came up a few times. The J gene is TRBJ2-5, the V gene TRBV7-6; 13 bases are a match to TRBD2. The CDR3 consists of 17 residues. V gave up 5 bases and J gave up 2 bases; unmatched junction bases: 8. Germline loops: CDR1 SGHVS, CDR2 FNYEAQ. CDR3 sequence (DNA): TGTGCCAGCAGCCCCCCTGGGGGACTAGCGGGACAAGAGACCCAGTACTTC. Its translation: CASSPPGGLAGQETQYF.

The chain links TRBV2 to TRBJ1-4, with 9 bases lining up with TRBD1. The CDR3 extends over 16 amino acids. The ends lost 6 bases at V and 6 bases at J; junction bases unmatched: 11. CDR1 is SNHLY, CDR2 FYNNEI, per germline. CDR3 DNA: TGTGCCAGCAGGGCCGGGACAGGGCGGCCGTATGAAAAACTGTTTTTT. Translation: CASRAGTGRPYEKLFF.

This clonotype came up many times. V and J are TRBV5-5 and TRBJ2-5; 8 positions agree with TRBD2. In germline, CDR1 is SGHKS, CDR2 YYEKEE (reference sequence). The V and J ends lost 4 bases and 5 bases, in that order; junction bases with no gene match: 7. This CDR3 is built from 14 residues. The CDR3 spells CASSAGTSIETQYF. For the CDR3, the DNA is TGTGCCAGCAGCGCCGGGACTAGTATCGAGACCCAGTACTTC.

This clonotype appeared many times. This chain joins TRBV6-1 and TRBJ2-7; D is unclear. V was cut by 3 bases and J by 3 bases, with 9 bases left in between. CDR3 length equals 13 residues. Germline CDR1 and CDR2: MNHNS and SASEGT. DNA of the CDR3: TGTGCCAGCAGTGACCAGAAGGGCTACGAGCAGTACTTC. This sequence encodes CASSDQKGYEQYF.

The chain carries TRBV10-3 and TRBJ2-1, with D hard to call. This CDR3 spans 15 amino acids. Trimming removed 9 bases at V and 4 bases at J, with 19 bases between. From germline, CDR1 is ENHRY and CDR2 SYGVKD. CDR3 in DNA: TGTGCCATTATTCCTGGTGGGTGCGAGTACAATGAGCAGTTCTTC. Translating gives CAIIPGGCEYNEQFF.

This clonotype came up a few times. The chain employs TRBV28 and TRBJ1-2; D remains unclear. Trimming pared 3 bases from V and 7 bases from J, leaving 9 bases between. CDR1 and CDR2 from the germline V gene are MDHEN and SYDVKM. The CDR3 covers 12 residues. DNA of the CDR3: TGTGCCAGCAGTTTCAGGCTCCCTGGCTACACCTTC. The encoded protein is CASSFRLPGYTF.

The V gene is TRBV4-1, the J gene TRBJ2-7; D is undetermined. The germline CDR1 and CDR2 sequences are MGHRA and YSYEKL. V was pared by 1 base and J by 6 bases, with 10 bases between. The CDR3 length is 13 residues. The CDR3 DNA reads TGCGCCAGCAGCCAAGCTCTACAGCTCGAGCAGTACTTC. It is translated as CASSQALQLEQYF.

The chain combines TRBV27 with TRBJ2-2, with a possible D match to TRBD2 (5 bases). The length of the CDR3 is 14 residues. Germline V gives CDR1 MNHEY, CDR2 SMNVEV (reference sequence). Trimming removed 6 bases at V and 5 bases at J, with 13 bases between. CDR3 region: CASSPDYQTGELFF. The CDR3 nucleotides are TGTGCCAGCAGCCCAGACTACCAGACCGGGGAGCTGTTTTTT.

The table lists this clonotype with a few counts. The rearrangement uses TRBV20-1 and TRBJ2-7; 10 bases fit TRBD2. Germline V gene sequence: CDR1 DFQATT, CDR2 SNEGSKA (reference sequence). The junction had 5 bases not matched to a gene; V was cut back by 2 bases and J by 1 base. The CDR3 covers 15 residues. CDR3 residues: CSARKLAGISYEQYF. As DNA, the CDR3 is TGCAGTGCTAGAAAACTAGCGGGGATATCCTACGAGCAGTACTTC.

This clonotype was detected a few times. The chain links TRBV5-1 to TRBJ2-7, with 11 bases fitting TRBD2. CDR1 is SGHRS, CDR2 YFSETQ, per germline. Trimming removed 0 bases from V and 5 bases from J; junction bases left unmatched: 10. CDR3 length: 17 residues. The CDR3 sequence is CASSLDITSGSFDEQYF. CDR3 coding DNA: TGCGCCAGCAGCTTGGATATAACTAGCGGGAGTTTCGACGAGCAGTACTTC.

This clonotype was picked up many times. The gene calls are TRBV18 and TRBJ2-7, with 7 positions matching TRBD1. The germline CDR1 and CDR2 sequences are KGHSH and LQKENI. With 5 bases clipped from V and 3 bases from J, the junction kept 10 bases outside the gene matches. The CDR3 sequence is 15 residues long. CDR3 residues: CASSTLDRVIYEQYF. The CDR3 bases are TGTGCCAGCTCAACACTCGACAGGGTGATCTACGAGCAGTACTTC.

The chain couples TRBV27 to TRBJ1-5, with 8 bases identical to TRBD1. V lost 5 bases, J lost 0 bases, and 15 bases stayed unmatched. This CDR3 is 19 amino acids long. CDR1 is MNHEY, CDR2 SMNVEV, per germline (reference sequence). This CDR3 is CASSPDRGSRLYSNQPQHF. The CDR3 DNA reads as TGTGCCAGCAGTCCTGACAGGGGCTCAAGACTCTATAGCAATCAGCCCCAGCATTTT.

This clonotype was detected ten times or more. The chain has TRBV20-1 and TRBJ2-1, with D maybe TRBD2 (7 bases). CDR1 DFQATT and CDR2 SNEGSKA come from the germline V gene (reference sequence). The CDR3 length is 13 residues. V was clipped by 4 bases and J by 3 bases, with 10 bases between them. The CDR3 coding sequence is TGCAGTGCTAAGGGGGGGTTCTACAATGAGCAGTTCTTC. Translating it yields CSAKGGFYNEQFF.

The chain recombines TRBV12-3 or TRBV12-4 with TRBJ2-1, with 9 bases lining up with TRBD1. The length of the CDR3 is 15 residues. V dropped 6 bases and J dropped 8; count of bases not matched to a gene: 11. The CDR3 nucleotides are TGTGCCAGCAGCAGAACAGGGGGCGCCTGGGATGAGCAGTTCTTC. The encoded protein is CASSRTGGAWDEQFF.

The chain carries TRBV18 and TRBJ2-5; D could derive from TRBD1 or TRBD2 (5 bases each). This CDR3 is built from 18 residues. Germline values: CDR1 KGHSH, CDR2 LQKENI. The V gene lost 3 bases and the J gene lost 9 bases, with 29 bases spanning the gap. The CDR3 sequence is CASSPTPFTGALKEAQYF. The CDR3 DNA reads TGTGCCAGCTCACCGACGCCTTTTACCGGGGCCCTCAAGGAGGCCCAGTACTTC.

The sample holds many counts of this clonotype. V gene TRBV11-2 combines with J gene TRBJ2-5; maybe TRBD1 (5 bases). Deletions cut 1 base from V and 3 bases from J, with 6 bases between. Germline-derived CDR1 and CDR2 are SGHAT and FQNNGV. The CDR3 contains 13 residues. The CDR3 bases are TGTGCCAGCAGCTTAGCCAGGGAAGAGACCCAGTACTTC. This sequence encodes CASSLAREETQYF.